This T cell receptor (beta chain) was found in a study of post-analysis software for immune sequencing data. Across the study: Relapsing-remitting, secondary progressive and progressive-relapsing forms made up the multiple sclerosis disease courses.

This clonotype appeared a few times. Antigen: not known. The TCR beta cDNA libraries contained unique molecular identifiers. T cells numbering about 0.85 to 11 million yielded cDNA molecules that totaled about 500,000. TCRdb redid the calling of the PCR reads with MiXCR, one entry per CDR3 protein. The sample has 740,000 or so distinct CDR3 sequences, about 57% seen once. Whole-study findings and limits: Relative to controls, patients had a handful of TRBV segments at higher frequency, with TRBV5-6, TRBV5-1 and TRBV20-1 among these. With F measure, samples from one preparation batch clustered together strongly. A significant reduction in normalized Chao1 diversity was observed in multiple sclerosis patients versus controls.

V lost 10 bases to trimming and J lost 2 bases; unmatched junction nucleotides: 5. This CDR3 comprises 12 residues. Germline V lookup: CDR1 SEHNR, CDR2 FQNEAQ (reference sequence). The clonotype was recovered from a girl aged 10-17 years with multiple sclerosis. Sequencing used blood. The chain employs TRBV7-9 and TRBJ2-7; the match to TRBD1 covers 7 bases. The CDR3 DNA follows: TGTGCCATCCTGACAGGGACCTACGAGCAGTACTTC. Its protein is CAILTGTYEQYF.